This entry lists 5 T cell receptor beta chains sequenced from one sample in a study of blood T cell repertoires in COVID-19. Here immunoSEQ multiplex PCR was the method, and the copy in TCRdb shows in-frame clones only, minus some. The table shows approximately 200,000 clones, with 80% to 90% occurring only once. The sequenced sample consisted of peripheral blood. The source is a woman aged 50 to 60 with acute or convalescent COVID-19.

The rearrangement joins TRBV5-1 to TRBJ1-2; 8 bases map to TRBD1. The germline gives CDR1 SGHRS, CDR2 YFSETQ. The J segment lost 4 bases and the V segment lost 0 bases, leaving 2 bases of the junction unmatched. The CDR3 length is 14 residues. The CDR3 sequence: CASSLEGQGYGYTF. As DNA, the CDR3 is TGCGCCAGCAGCTTGGAAGGACAGGGCTATGGCTACACCTTC.

V is TRBV5-1 and J is TRBJ1-1; no firm D call. Germline V gene data show CDR1 as SGHRS and CDR2 as YFSETQ. The CDR3 runs 14 residues. V dropped 1 base and J dropped 1 base, with 8 bases sitting between them. Here the CDR3 reads CASSLPQPNTEAFF. For the CDR3, the DNA is TGCGCCAGCAGCTTGCCACAGCCGAACACTGAAGCTTTCTTT.

The chain combines TRBV19 with TRBJ2-6; D not resolved. This CDR3 spans 14 amino acids. CDR1 and CDR2 (germline): LNHDA, SQIVND (reference sequence). With 10 bases removed from V and 0 bases from J, the gap between germline ends came to 10 bases. DNA of the CDR3: TGTGCCACCTCACTGAGCTCTGGGGCCAACGTCCTGACTTTC. This translates into CATSLSSGANVLTF.

This clone occurred once. CDR3 coding DNA: TGCGCCAGCAGCGGACAGGGCGTCCTGAACTATGGCTACACCTTC. Protein sequence: CASSGQGVLNYGYTF. V is TRBV4-1 and J is TRBJ1-2, with 8 nucleotides matching TRBD1. The CDR3 is 15 amino acids. Looked up from germline, CDR1 is MGHRA and CDR2 is YSYEKL. With V trimmed by 5 bases and J by 2 bases, 7 bases remained unmatched.

The J gene is TRBJ1-2, the V gene TRBV30; the D gene is possibly TRBD1 (6 bases). Germline CDR1 reads GTSNPN; CDR2 reads SVGIG (reference sequence). V dropped 7 bases and J dropped 4 bases, with 16 bases sitting between them. The CDR3 is made up of 13 amino acids. This CDR3 is CAYTLDSIYGYTF. The CDR3 DNA sequence: TGTGCCTATACCTTGGACAGTATCTATGGCTACACCTTC.